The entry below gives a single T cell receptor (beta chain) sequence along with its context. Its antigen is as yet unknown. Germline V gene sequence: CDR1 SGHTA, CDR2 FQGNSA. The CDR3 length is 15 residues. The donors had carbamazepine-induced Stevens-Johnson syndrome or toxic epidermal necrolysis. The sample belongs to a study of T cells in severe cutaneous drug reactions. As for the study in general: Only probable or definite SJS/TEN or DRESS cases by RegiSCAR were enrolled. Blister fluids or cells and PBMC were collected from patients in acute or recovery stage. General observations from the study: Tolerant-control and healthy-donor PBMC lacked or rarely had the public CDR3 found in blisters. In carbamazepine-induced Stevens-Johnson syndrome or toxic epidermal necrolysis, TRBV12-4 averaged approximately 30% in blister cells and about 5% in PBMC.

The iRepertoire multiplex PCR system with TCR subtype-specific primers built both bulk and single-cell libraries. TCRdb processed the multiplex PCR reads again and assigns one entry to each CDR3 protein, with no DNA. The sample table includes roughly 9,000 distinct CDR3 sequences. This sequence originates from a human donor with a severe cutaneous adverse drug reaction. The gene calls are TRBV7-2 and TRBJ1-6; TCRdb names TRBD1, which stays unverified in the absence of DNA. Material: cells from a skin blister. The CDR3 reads CASSFTGPNNSPLHF.